Following are 32 T cell receptor beta chains from one sample sequenced in a study of CD8+ T cells in alopecia areata. Extracted RNA was reverse transcribed into cDNA, the sequencing template. This table comes from immunoSEQ multiplex PCR, and its TCRdb copy is limited to in-frame clones, with some not included. The sample consists of 150,000 or so clones, 45% to 60% of them appearing once. Sequenced: CD4+ T cells sorted from blood. These receptors came from a human donor with alopecia areata.

This clone showed up just a few times. The rearrangement links TRBV5-1 to TRBJ2-7; TRBD2 might be the D (7 bases). This CDR3 comprises 13 residues. V lost 10 bases, J lost 2 bases, and 16 bases lay in between. Germline CDR1 SGHRS, CDR2 YFSETQ. The CDR3 coding sequence is TGCGCCCCAGGGCGGGGGCCCCCCTACGAGCAGTACTTC. Translation: CAPGRGPPYEQYF.

This clone has only one observation. The chain uses TRBV29-1 and TRBJ2-5; TRBD1 matches 10 bases. The J call may be in error: the DNA end matches TRBJ2-7 better. This CDR3 is built from 14 residues. Germline V gives CDR1 SQVTM, CDR2 ANQGSEA. This CDR3 is CSVEFRDRGHEQYF. CDR3 in DNA: TGCAGCGTGGAATTCCGGGACAGGGGACACGAGCAGTACTTC.

This clone was recorded a few times. The chain joins TRBV18 to TRBJ2-3; TRBD1 or TRBD2 may be the D gene (8 bases each). Germline values: CDR1 KGHSH, CDR2 LQKENI. Trimming removed 3 bases at V and 2 bases at J, with 18 bases between. The CDR3 runs 17 residues. As DNA, the CDR3 is TGTGCCAGCTCACCGGGACAGGCGGGAGGAATCACAGATACGCAGTATTTT. This codes for CASSPGQAGGITDTQYF.

The CDR3 loop reads CASSPQSIASYEQYF. CDR3 bases: TGTGCCAGCTCACCACAGTCAATAGCGAGCTACGAGCAGTACTTC. V and J are TRBV18 and TRBJ2-7; a weak D match, TRBD2 (5 bases). The CDR3 extends over 15 amino acids. Germline CDR1 and CDR2: KGHSH and LQKENI. Trimming pared 1 base from V and 3 bases from J, leaving 13 bases between.

The chain uses TRBV29-1 and TRBJ2-7; the match to TRBD1 covers 7 bases. From germline, CDR1 is SQVTM and CDR2 ANQGSEA. Losses at the gene ends were 4 bases for V and 4 bases for J; bases not matched to a gene: 7. The CDR3 consists of 13 residues. The CDR3 is CSVVRDSFYEQYF. CDR3 bases: TGCAGCGTTGTAAGGGACAGCTTTTACGAGCAGTACTTC.

This chain links TRBV28 with TRBJ2-5; TRBD1 agrees at 10 bases. Per the germline V gene, CDR1 is MDHEN and CDR2 is SYDVKM. The V gene end was trimmed by 2 bases and the J gene end by 2 bases; junction bases not matched to a gene: 8. The CDR3 has 17 amino acids. This CDR3 is CASSLGTRDRGQETQYF. CDR3 sequence (DNA): TGTGCCAGCAGTTTAGGGACCCGGGACAGGGGACAAGAGACCCAGTACTTC.

This chain joins TRBV29-1 and TRBJ2-1; 7 bases are a match to TRBD1. The ends lost 7 bases at V and 6 bases at J; junction bases unmatched: 3. This CDR3 comprises 11 residues. Germline values: CDR1 SQVTM, CDR2 ANQGSEA. The CDR3 bases are TGCAGCGCGACAGGGAGCAATGAGCAGTTCTTC. It codes for CSATGSNEQFF.

This clone appeared once. The chain links TRBV29-1 to TRBJ1-1; TRBD1 might be the D (6 bases). CDR1 and CDR2 (germline): SQVTM, ANQGSEA. The CDR3 length is 13 residues. V was clipped by 4 bases and J by 6 bases, with 15 bases between them. The CDR3 coding sequence is TGCAGCGTTGGACAGCCGAACAGGGCTGAAGCTTTCTTT. Encoded protein: CSVGQPNRAEAFF.

Points on this clone: The limits of the CDR3 on the DNA are not certain, so only TCRdb's listed CDR3 is given. CDR3: CSVGFGPGSNQPQHF. This chain uses TRBV29-1 with TRBJ1-5. The CDR3 region is 15 residues in length, termini included. Germline V gene sequence: CDR1 SQVTM, CDR2 ANQGSEA.

This clone appeared a few times. The chain employs TRBV29-1 and TRBJ2-7; D gene unclear. The CDR3 totals 11 residues. Germline CDR1 SQVTM, CDR2 ANQGSEA. V was clipped by 2 bases and J by 3 bases, with 5 bases between them. The CDR3: CSVERDYEQYF. The DNA of the CDR3 is TGCAGCGTTGAAAGGGACTACGAGCAGTACTTC.

The V call is TRBV5-1, the J call TRBJ2-7; D uncertain. The CDR3 extends over 12 amino acids. CDR1 and CDR2 (germline): SGHRS, YFSETQ. The ends were cut back, 0 bases at V and 7 bases at J, with 8 bases in the middle. The CDR3 protein is CASSLATGEQYF. The CDR3 nucleotides are TGCGCCAGCAGCTTGGCCACGGGTGAGCAGTACTTC.

This clone was seen once. The genes are TRBV2 and TRBJ2-5; D ambiguous. CDR3 size: 16 residues. The germline V and J ends were trimmed by 3 bases and 5 bases, with 19 bases remaining between them. CDR1 and CDR2 (germline): SNHLY, FYNNEI. The CDR3 loop is CASSDVSLRTQETQYF. DNA for the CDR3: TGTGCCAGCAGTGATGTGTCACTGCGGACGCAGGAGACCCAGTACTTC.

This rearrangement joins TRBV14 to TRBJ1-1; 8 positions match TRBD1. This CDR3 has 14 residues. Germline CDR1 and CDR2: SGHDN and FVKESK. The J segment lost 4 bases and the V segment lost 6 bases, leaving 7 bases of the junction unmatched. In DNA form, the CDR3 reads TGTGCCAGCAGTTACCGGACAGGGACCACTGAAGCTTTCTTT. Amino acid sequence: CASSYRTGTTEAFF.

In the case of this clone: At the DNA level, this CDR3 is encoded by other sequences in the same sample as well. This chain links TRBV28 with TRBJ2-7, with 11 bases fitting TRBD2. The V gene end was trimmed by 6 bases and the J gene end by 3 bases; junction bases not matched to a gene: 4. This CDR3 contains 14 residues. CDR1 MDHEN and CDR2 SYDVKM come from the germline V gene. DNA for the CDR3: TGTGCCAGCAGCCCCGGGACTAGCGGCTACGAGCAGTACTTC. It yields the protein CASSPGTSGYEQYF. The variable domain in full, completed from reference TRBV28 and TRBJ2-7, reads DVKVTQSSRYLVKRTGEKVFLECVQDMDHENMFWYRQDPGLGLRLIYFSYDVKMKEKGDIPEGYSVSREKKERFSLILESASTNQTSMYLCASSPGTSGYEQYFGPGTRLTVT.

This clone was observed a handful of times. V usage is TRBV30 and J usage is TRBJ1-2; D possibly corresponds to TRBD1 (5 bases). CDR3 length: 13 residues. The V gene's germline CDR1 is GTSNPN and CDR2 SVGIG (reference sequence). The germline V and J ends were trimmed by 1 base and 2 bases, with 8 bases remaining between them. CDR3 sequence (DNA): TGTGCCTGGAGTGCCAGGGAGAACTATGGCTACACCTTC. Amino acids: CAWSARENYGYTF.

The V and J genes are TRBV7-2 and TRBJ2-1; tentatively, D is TRBD1 (5 bases). This CDR3 is 16 amino acids long. Germline-derived CDR1 and CDR2 are SGHTA and FQGNSA. Trimming pared 0 bases from V and 4 bases from J, leaving 13 bases between. For the CDR3, the DNA is TGTGCCAGCAGCTTAGCCTTAGGGGTGGGGTACAATGAGCAGTTCTTC. This translates into CASSLALGVGYNEQFF.

This clone was found a few times. The V call is TRBV7-2, the J call TRBJ2-6; the D is unclear. CDR3 length: 16 amino acids. V was cut by 4 bases and J by 0 bases, with 10 bases left in between. Germline CDR1 and CDR2: SGHTA and FQGNSA. The CDR3 sequence: CASSSQRPSGANVLTF. CDR3 in DNA: TGTGCCAGCAGCTCCCAACGCCCCTCTGGGGCCAACGTCCTGACTTTC. The full variable domain, in which reference TRBV7-2 and TRBJ2-6 provide the parts outside the CDR3, is GAGVSQSPSNKVTEKGKDVELRCDPISGHTALYWYRQSLGQGLEFLIYFQGNSAPDKSGLPSDRFSAERTGGSVSTLTIQRTQQEDSAVYLCASSSQRPSGANVLTFGAGSRLTVL.

The chain couples TRBV10-3 to TRBJ2-1; 7 bases fit TRBD1. There are 14 residues in the CDR3. Trimming at V came to 8 bases and at J to 5 bases, leaving 9 bases not matched to a gene. From germline, CDR1 is ENHRY and CDR2 SYGVKD. The CDR3: CAIRRQGGDNEQFF. Here the CDR3 DNA reads TGTGCCATCCGCCGACAGGGTGGCGACAATGAGCAGTTCTTC.

This clone appeared once. The CDR3 loop is CASSLGGGTGSSYEQYF. The CDR3 nucleotides are TGTGCCAGCAGTTTGGGCGGCGGGACAGGGAGCTCCTACGAGCAGTACTTC. The chain recombines TRBV28 with TRBJ2-7, with TRBD1 matching over 9 bases. Trimming cost V 3 bases and J 0 bases; bases outside gene matches: 9. This CDR3 contains 17 residues. Germline CDR1 MDHEN, CDR2 SYDVKM.

This chain links TRBV5-1 with TRBJ1-2, with D hard to call. CDR1 is SGHRS, CDR2 YFSETQ, per germline. Trimming stripped 2 bases from V and 3 bases from J, with 8 bases between. The CDR3 is made up of 13 amino acids. CDR3 DNA sequence: TGCGCCAGCAGCTTTGTGGTGGACTATGGCTACACCTTC. Protein product: CASSFVVDYGYTF. The entire variable domain, with the rest obtained from reference TRBV5-1 and TRBJ1-2, is as follows: KAGVTQTPRYLIKTRGQQVTLSCSPISGHRSVSWYQQTPGQGLQFLFEYFSETQRNKGNFPGRFSGRQFSNSRSEMNVSTLELGDSALYLCASSFVVDYGYTFGSGTRLTVV.

The chain has TRBV5-6 and TRBJ2-7; D might be TRBD1 (6 bases). The CDR3 is 14 residues long. Germline CDR1 reads SGHDT; CDR2 reads YYEEEE. V lost 4 bases and J lost 2, with 13 bases in between. CDR3 sequence reads: CASSPPQGTYEQYF. The CDR3 bases are TGTGCCAGCAGCCCACCACAGGGCACCTACGAGCAGTACTTC.

The chain combines TRBV28 with TRBJ1-2, with D possibly matching TRBD1 (5 bases). Germline CDR1 is MDHEN and CDR2 is SYDVKM. Trimming took off 10 bases at V and 4 bases at J, with 16 bases between the two ends. The CDR3 spans 13 residues. DNA of the CDR3: TGTGCCATTCCGGCGGGGCAGACCTATGGCTACACCTTC. Translating gives CAIPAGQTYGYTF.

This clone was observed a handful of times. V usage is TRBV6-5 and J usage is TRBJ1-4; 8 bases align to TRBD1. J was trimmed by 5 bases and V by 6 bases; bases with no gene match: 2. The CDR3 runs to 13 residues. Germline V gene sequence: CDR1 MNHEY, CDR2 SVGAGI. The CDR3 is CASSSGGNEKLFF. Here the CDR3 DNA reads TGTGCCAGCAGCTCAGGGGGCAATGAAAAACTGTTTTTT.

The chain uses TRBV29-1 and TRBJ2-5; D remains unclear. Trimming took off 4 bases at V and 4 bases at J, with 16 bases between the two ends. There are 14 residues in the CDR3. CDR1 is SQVTM and CDR2 is ANQGSEA in the germline V gene. The DNA for the CDR3 is TGCAGCGTTGTCGAAACTGGAAAAGGAGAGACCCAGTACTTC. Translated: CSVVETGKGETQYF. The whole variable domain, remainder taken from reference TRBV29-1 and TRBJ2-5, is SAVISQKPSRDICQRGTSLTIQCQVDSQVTMMFWYRQQPGQSLTLIATANQGSEATYESGFVIDKFPISRPNLTFSTLTVSNMSPEDSSIYLCSVVETGKGETQYFGPGTRLLVL.

The chain carries TRBV18 and TRBJ1-5; 11 nucleotides line up with TRBD1. This CDR3 is 15 amino acids long. Germline CDR1 KGHSH, CDR2 LQKENI. V dropped 6 bases and J dropped 6; count of bases not matched to a gene: 7. CDR3 coding DNA: TGTGCCAGCTCCCCTCAGGGACAGGGGGTTCAGCCCCAGCATTTT. Amino acids: CASSPQGQGVQPQHF.

In its sample, this clone was seen a few times. The chain uses TRBV5-1 and TRBJ2-6, with D hard to call. The CDR3 runs 13 residues. Per the germline V gene, CDR1 is SGHRS and CDR2 is YFSETQ. V lost 9 bases and J 4 bases, leaving 11 bases between the germline ends. The CDR3 loop reads CATKVSGANVLTF. The CDR3 nucleotides read TGCGCCACCAAGGTGTCCGGGGCCAACGTCCTGACTTTC.

V usage is TRBV27 and J usage is TRBJ2-5; D not resolved. V was trimmed by 4 bases and J by 5 bases, leaving 14 bases between them. CDR1 and CDR2 (germline): MNHEY, SMNVEV (reference sequence). This CDR3 has 14 residues. CDR3 nucleotide sequence: TGTGCCAGCAGTTCATCGGCTTGGGCCGAGACCCAGTACTTC. As protein: CASSSSAWAETQYF.

The sample holds a few counts of this clone. The V call is TRBV4-1, the J call TRBJ1-1; TRBD1 aligns across 7 bases. The CDR3 extends over 14 amino acids. Germline V gene sequence: CDR1 MGHRA, CDR2 YSYEKL. Trimming at V came to 1 base and at J to 3 bases, leaving 2 bases not matched to a gene. The CDR3 nucleotides are TGCGCCAGCAGCCAAGGACAGGGTGACACTGAAGCTTTCTTT. This translates into CASSQGQGDTEAFF.

V usage is TRBV19 and J usage is TRBJ2-5, with unresolved D. With 3 bases removed from V and 4 bases from J, the gap between germline ends came to 12 bases. The CDR3 extends over 14 amino acids. Germline CDR1 and CDR2: LNHDA and SQIVND (reference sequence). As DNA, the CDR3 is TGTGCCAGTAGTATTTCAGGTTCGCGAGAGACCCAGTACTTC. This codes for CASSISGSRETQYF.

The CDR3 sequence is CASSLTLADTDTQYF. For the CDR3, the DNA is TGCGCCAGCAGCTTGACACTAGCGGACACAGATACGCAGTATTTT. This chain joins TRBV5-1 and TRBJ2-3; 8 nucleotides agree with TRBD2. The CDR3 is 15 residues long. J lost 2 bases, V lost 1 base, and 3 bases had no gene match. Germline lookup yields CDR1 SGHRS and CDR2 YFSETQ.

The V call is TRBV29-1, the J call TRBJ2-3; TRBD1 is a possible D gene (5 bases). Germline values: CDR1 SQVTM, CDR2 ANQGSEA. The CDR3 length is 14 residues. The CDR3 spells CVLRGGWNTDTQYF. CDR3 DNA sequence: TGCGTACTAAGGGGTGGGTGGAACACAGATACGCAGTATTTT.

There are a few counts of this clone. V usage is TRBV29-1 and J usage is TRBJ1-1, with D perhaps TRBD1 (5 bases). The CDR3 loop spans 13 amino acids. V was cut by 7 bases and J by 2 bases, with 14 bases left in between. Germline CDR1 is SQVTM and CDR2 is ANQGSEA. The CDR3 is CSAADSPNTEAFF. In DNA, the CDR3 is TGCAGCGCCGCCGACAGTCCTAACACTGAAGCTTTCTTT.